Below are 7 T cell receptor beta chains sequenced from a single sample in a study of blood T cell repertoires in COVID-19. The method was immunoSEQ multiplex PCR; TCRdb's version includes in-frame clones alone and lacks a portion of them. This sample yields 130,000 or so clones, of which roughly 90% are seen a single time; more than 2% belongs to the top ten. Sample: peripheral blood. The receptors here all came from a man aged 65-85 years with active COVID-19.

The rearrangement joins TRBV2 to TRBJ2-1, with a tentative D call TRBD2 (5 bases). Trimming stripped 2 bases from V and 6 bases from J, with 17 bases between. Germline V gene sequence: CDR1 SNHLY, CDR2 FYNNEI. The CDR3 has 16 residues. This chain's CDR3 is CASSESGLLSTNEQFF. CDR3 coding DNA: TGTGCCAGCAGTGAATCAGGACTGCTCTCGACCAATGAGCAGTTCTTC.

This clone came up a few times. The chain recombines TRBV3-1 (or the pseudogene TRBV3-2) with TRBJ1-1, with D possibly being TRBD1 (5 bases). V lost 6 bases, J lost 1 base, and 15 bases lay in between. Germline CDR1 reads LGHDT; CDR2 reads YNNKEL (reference sequence). CDR3 length equals 15 residues. The CDR3 loop is CASSPRGSQNTEAFF. The DNA of the CDR3 is TGTGCCAGCAGTCCAAGGGGTTCGCAGAACACTGAAGCTTTCTTT.

The chain uses TRBV7-9 and TRBJ2-2; 7 bases are a match to TRBD2. Losses at the gene ends were 0 bases for V and 3 bases for J; bases not matched to a gene: 4. Looked up from germline, CDR1 is SEHNR and CDR2 is FQNEAQ (reference sequence). This CDR3 has 16 residues. CDR3 loop: CASSLASGSYTGELFF. CDR3 sequence (DNA): TGTGCCAGCAGCTTAGCTAGCGGGTCTTACACCGGGGAGCTGTTTTTT.

The chain uses TRBV7-5 and TRBJ2-1; TRBD1 reflects the table's D call only, with no check against the DNA. TRBV7-5 is reported as a pseudogene. This CDR3 region has 19 residues. In DNA, the CDR3 is TGTGTCAGAAGCCCCTCGTCATACCCCCCAGAACCCAAGTACAATGAGCAGTTCTTC. This translates into CVRSPSSYPPEPKYNEQFF.

The rearrangement joins TRBV3-1 (or the pseudogene TRBV3-2) to TRBJ1-5; weak D call: TRBD1 (5 bases). Per germline, CDR1 LGHDT and CDR2 YNNKEL (reference sequence). This CDR3 has 15 residues. Trimming removed 3 bases at V and 4 bases at J, with 13 bases between. The CDR3 DNA follows: TGTGCCAGCAGCCAGGGTGGGAAGGGGAATCAGCCCCAGCATTTT. Translation: CASSQGGKGNQPQHF.

This clone was counted a few times. This chain links TRBV6-5 with TRBJ2-3, with D possibly being TRBD1 (5 bases). This CDR3 has 14 residues. Germline-derived CDR1 and CDR2 are MNHEY and SVGAGI. Between the trimmed V and J ends, which lost 6 bases and 3 bases, there was a span of 13 bases. The CDR3 DNA follows: TGTGCCAGCAGGGGGCAGAGCCGGACAGATACGCAGTATTTT. Translated: CASRGQSRTDTQYF.

The V gene is TRBV18, the J gene TRBJ2-7; 9 nucleotides line up with TRBD2. Germline CDR1 reads KGHSH; CDR2 reads LQKENI. This CDR3 region has 15 residues. Losses at the gene ends were 8 bases for V and 5 bases for J; bases not matched to a gene: 13. DNA for the CDR3: TGTGCCAGCCGCCGCGGAGGGACTAGCTTCAACGAGCAGTACTTC. This codes for CASRRGGTSFNEQYF.